These T cell receptor beta chains were read from a single sample in a study of T cells in localized non-small cell lung cancer. Clones were read by immunoSEQ multiplex PCR, and TCRdb kept only the in-frame ones, dropping some. The profile covers approximately 88,000 clones, with around 90% appearing a single time and 4.1% taken by the ten largest. Specimen: PBMCs, collected before any cancer treatment. Receptor source: a woman between 35 and 75 years old with stage II squamous cell lung carcinoma. CDR3s include the opening cysteine and the closing phenylalanine or tryptophan. Each record gives: V gene, J gene, clone size, CDR3 protein. Clone sizes are given selectively: once, few, many, or a class where the clone is expanded.

TRBV28	TRBJ1-5	-	CASGNRGQSNQPQHF
TRBV15	TRBJ2-5	-	CATSRRAGGTLILQETQYF
TRBV19	TRBJ1-1	few	CASSMGDPNTEAFF
TRBV2	TRBJ2-1	-	CASREYRGQDNEQFF
TRBV30	TRBJ1-2	-	CAWSVYTGPYGYTF
TRBV30	TRBJ2-3	-	CAWSADRGLLYGRTDTQYF
TRBV20-1	TRBJ2-4	-	CSARAQVQYF
TRBV18	TRBJ1-2	-	CASSPPWIDYGYTF
TRBV6-5	TRBJ1-4	once	CASRLDPINEKLFF
TRBV2	TRBJ2-7	-	CASSEGGGPREQYF
TRBV5-8	TRBJ1-1	-	CASRPGSTEAFF
TRBV18	TRBJ2-1	-	CASSPAGQGSGVIGDEQFF
TRBV7-6	TRBJ2-7	-	CASSFRGGLYEQYF
TRBV28	TRBJ1-6	-	CASSSGQGNSPLHF
TRBV30	TRBJ2-7	-	CAWSGGLLYEQYF
TRBV5-4	TRBJ2-7	-	CASSSGTYYEQYF
TRBV6-6	TRBJ2-2	-	CASSYGQGASSGELFF
TRBV5-1	TRBJ2-2	-	CASSLDKTNTGELFF
TRBV4-2	TRBJ2-5	-	CASSQALSGGYGETQYF
TRBV30	TRBJ1-2	-	CASGDGYTF
TRBV5-1	TRBJ1-1	-	CASSLDGVTTEAFF
TRBV5-6	TRBJ1-1	-	CASSRDGEVRTEAFF
TRBV27	TRBJ1-1	few	CASSARAWNTEAFF
TRBV13	TRBJ2-1	-	CASSFPGGPSSYNEQFF
TRBV28	TRBJ2-2	-	CASNTGTGSGELFF
TRBV7-2	TRBJ1-1	-	CASSLRFDTEAFF
TRBV15	TRBJ2-1	-	CATSRVGQETDTYNEQFF
TRBV10-3	TRBJ1-5	-	CAISDHRALGQPQHF
TRBV11-3	TRBJ2-1	-	CATVPGQGWSYNEQFF